What follows are 27 T cell receptor beta chains derived from one specimen sequenced in a study of cytomegalovirus exposure and HLA in healthy donors. PCR used 60 Vbeta primers and 13 Jbeta primers. Only in-frame clones appear in the TCRdb table, and some are missing; sequencing was by immunoSEQ multiplex PCR. The table includes about 130,000 clones, 84% detected once. The material sequenced was PBMCs. These receptors were taken from a man aged 45-60 years in good health and CMV-seronegative.

This chain connects TRBV19 to TRBJ2-3; a weak D match, TRBD2 (6 bases). With 5 bases removed from V and 7 bases from J, the gap between germline ends came to 22 bases. This CDR3 is 16 amino acids long. Germline V gene data show CDR1 as LNHDA and CDR2 as SQIVND (reference sequence). The CDR3 loop is CASSSQSTRLGHTQYF. The CDR3 bases are TGTGCCAGTAGTTCCCAATCGACTAGATTGGGACATACGCAGTATTTT.

The rearrangement joins TRBV6-5 to TRBJ1-1, with TRBD1 as a possible D gene (6 bases). This CDR3 region has 15 residues. Trimming took 0 bases from V and 1 from J, leaving 9 bases between them. Germline CDR1 reads MNHEY; CDR2 reads SVGAGI. CDR3 region: CASSYSARGNTEAFF. CDR3 DNA: TGTGCCAGCAGTTACTCGGCCAGGGGGAACACTGAAGCTTTCTTT.

This clone was found a few times. The chain is built from TRBV19 and TRBJ1-2; tentative D call: TRBD1 (5 bases). The CDR3 has 14 amino acids. V lost 7 bases and J 7 bases, leaving 19 bases between the germline ends. The germline V gene encodes CDR1 LNHDA and CDR2 SQIVND (reference sequence). CDR3 coding DNA: TGTGCCAGTAAGGTTACAGGAAGGATCGGTGGCTACACCTTC. Translated: CASKVTGRIGGYTF.

This chain links TRBV13 with TRBJ2-2; the D gene is possibly TRBD2 (6 bases). The CDR3 has 18 residues. Germline CDR1 is PRHDT and CDR2 is FYEKMQ (reference sequence). The V and J ends lost 3 bases and 2 bases respectively, with 19 bases between them. CDR3 sequence: CASSLTGFGGTNTGELFF. For the CDR3, the DNA is TGTGCCAGCAGCTTGACGGGGTTCGGGGGAACTAACACCGGGGAGCTGTTTTTT.

CDR3 nucleotides: TGTGCCAGCACCAGACTAGCCCATAGCACAGATACGCAGTATTTT. This gives the protein CASTRLAHSTDTQYF. This rearrangement joins TRBV7-9 to TRBJ2-3, with TRBD2 matching 7 bases. The CDR3 totals 15 residues. The germline CDR1 and CDR2 sequences are SEHNR and FQNEAQ (reference sequence). J was trimmed by 0 bases and V by 7 bases; bases with no gene match: 7.

The chain joins TRBV7-9 to TRBJ1-2; a possible D gene is TRBD1 (5 bases). Per germline, CDR1 SEHNR and CDR2 FQNEAQ (reference sequence). This CDR3 spans 14 amino acids. Trimming took off 2 bases at V and 4 bases at J, with 11 bases between the two ends. Written as DNA, the CDR3 is TGTGCCAGCAGCTTATTGACAGCTAGCTATGGCTACACCTTC. Protein: CASSLLTASYGYTF.

V usage is TRBV4-1 and J usage is TRBJ2-3; 11 positions agree with TRBD2. The trim removed 1 base at V and 1 base at J, leaving 7 bases unmatched. The CDR3 has 18 amino acids. The germline CDR1 and CDR2 sequences are MGHRA and YSYEKL. In nucleotides, the CDR3 is TGCGCCAGCAGCCAAGTCCCCCTAGCGGGGGGTCGCACAGATACGCAGTATTTT. It is translated as CASSQVPLAGGRTDTQYF.

This chain uses TRBV7-9 with TRBJ2-7, with 8 bases lining up with TRBD2. J lost 2 bases, V lost 4 bases, and 10 bases had no gene match. The CDR3 covers 16 residues. CDR1 and CDR2 (germline): SEHNR, FQNEAQ (reference sequence). The CDR3: CASSSGGGRDAYEQYF. CDR3 coding DNA: TGTGCCAGCAGCTCCGGGGGGGGCAGGGACGCCTACGAGCAGTACTTC.

The chain links TRBV7-3 to TRBJ2-6; 8 bases are shared with TRBD1. Germline-derived CDR1 and CDR2 are SGHTA and FQGTGA. The CDR3 loop spans 17 amino acids. The trim removed 6 bases at V and 0 bases at J, leaving 7 bases unmatched. CDR3 loop: CASRSGQGFSGANVLTF. The CDR3 bases are TGTGCCAGCAGGAGCGGACAGGGATTCTCTGGGGCCAACGTCCTGACTTTC. The variable domain in full, with the rest retrieved from reference TRBV7-3 and TRBJ2-6, is GAGVSQTPSNKVTEKGKYVELRCDPISGHTALYWYRQSLGQGPEFLIYFQGTGAADDSGLPNDRFFAVRPEGSVSTLKIQRTERGDSAVYLCASRSGQGFSGANVLTFGAGSRLTVL.

This chain links TRBV21-1 with TRBJ1-2; the DNA was not compared with TRBD1, the D call given in the table. TRBV21-1 is a pseudogene. This CDR3 has 17 amino acids. CDR3 sequence: CASSKAHPRETRYGYTF. CDR3 sequence (DNA): TGTGCCAGCAGCAAAGCTCATCCCAGGGAAACCCGCTATGGCTACACCTTC.

The chain links TRBV2 to TRBJ1-4; tentatively, D is TRBD1 (6 bases). CDR1 is SNHLY and CDR2 is FYNNEI in the germline V gene. This CDR3 comprises 16 residues. Trimming took 6 bases from V and 0 from J, leaving 14 bases between them. The CDR3 spells CASSPQGLATNEKLFF. The CDR3 coding sequence is TGTGCCAGCAGCCCACAGGGTCTTGCAACTAATGAAAAACTGTTTTTT.

Of note for this clone: One end of the junction varies from germline; a read error may be responsible. The identical CDR3 is also encoded by other nucleotide sequences in the sample. The chain links TRBV6-5 to TRBJ1-6; 7 positions match TRBD1. CDR1 is MNHEY, CDR2 SVGAGI, per germline. The CDR3 has 14 amino acids. The CDR3 region has the DNA TGTGCCAGCAAACAGGGGTCAAATAATTCCCCCCTCCACTTT. Protein sequence: CASKQGSNNSPLHF.

V is TRBV29-1 and J is TRBJ1-2; D possibly corresponds to TRBD1 (5 bases). The ends were cut back, 1 base at V and 4 bases at J, with 16 bases in the middle. Germline V gene lookup returns CDR1 SQVTM and CDR2 ANQGSEA. The CDR3 contains 15 residues. The CDR3 DNA reads as TGCAGCGTTGAAGGGTGGGGCAGACCCCCCTATGGCTACACCTTC. This encodes CSVEGWGRPPYGYTF.

The chain combines TRBV7-3 with TRBJ2-1; D is perhaps TRBD2 (6 bases). Germline V lookup: CDR1 SGHTA, CDR2 FQGTGA. The CDR3 extends over 16 amino acids. Trimming stripped 0 bases from V and 7 bases from J, with 16 bases between. In nucleotides, the CDR3 is TGTGCCAGCAGCTTAACACCGGGGGATAGGTTAAATGAGCAGTTCTTC. Translation gives CASSLTPGDRLNEQFF.

This clone was counted a few times. The chain recombines TRBV2 with TRBJ1-3; 10 nucleotides agree with TRBD1. This CDR3 spans 14 amino acids. Germline loops: CDR1 SNHLY, CDR2 FYNNEI. V trimming: 5 bases; J trimming: 6 bases; junction bases outside the gene matches: 4. The CDR3: CASSRDRGKNTIYF. The CDR3 coding sequence is TGTGCCAGCAGTAGGGACAGGGGAAAAAACACCATATATTTT.

The CDR3 region is CASSQDIPASFPYEQYF. The CDR3, as DNA: TGCGCCAGCAGCCAAGATATTCCAGCTAGCTTCCCCTACGAGCAGTACTTC. This chain joins TRBV4-3 and TRBJ2-7; perhaps TRBD2 as D (5 bases). CDR3 length equals 17 residues. Trimming cost V 0 bases and J 2 bases, with 17 bases left between them. Looked up from germline, CDR1 is LGHNA and CDR2 is YSLEER.

The chain has TRBV6-6 and TRBJ2-2, with TRBD1 matching over 7 bases. The CDR3 totals 15 residues. The germline V gene has CDR1 MNHNY and CDR2 SVGAGI (reference sequence). After removal of 0 bases from V and 6 bases from J, the junction contained 4 bases not matched to a gene. The CDR3 here is CASSYSQGRSGELFF. The DNA for the CDR3 is TGTGCCAGCAGTTACTCACAGGGGCGTTCCGGGGAGCTGTTTTTT.

This rearrangement joins TRBV11-2 to TRBJ2-3; 7 nucleotides agree with TRBD1. CDR3 length: 15 amino acids. Per the germline V gene, CDR1 is SGHAT and CDR2 is FQNNGV. The trim removed 2 bases at V and 6 bases at J, leaving 8 bases unmatched. CDR3 loop: CASSLNGQEWDTQYF. The DNA of the CDR3 is TGTGCCAGCAGCTTAAACGGACAGGAATGGGATACGCAGTATTTT.

The rearrangement uses TRBV2 and TRBJ2-7, with 10 bases identical to TRBD1. The CDR3 extends over 14 amino acids. V dropped 5 bases and J dropped 6; count of bases not matched to a gene: 7. CDR1 is SNHLY, CDR2 FYNNEI, per germline. The CDR3 bases are TGTGCCAGCAGTCCCCGGACAGGGGGAGGCGAGCAGTACTTC. This translates into CASSPRTGGGEQYF.

The V call is TRBV5-1, the J call TRBJ2-7; perhaps TRBD2 as D (5 bases). V dropped 3 bases and J dropped 5 bases, with 21 bases sitting between them. There are 16 residues in the CDR3. Germline loops: CDR1 SGHRS, CDR2 YFSETQ. CDR3 in DNA: TGCGCCAGCAGCTCGCTCACGGCGGGCCTTAGTGACGAGCAGTACTTC. Protein product: CASSSLTAGLSDEQYF.

This clone has just one count. The chain uses TRBV27 and TRBJ2-5; 10 nucleotides agree with TRBD2. Germline CDR1 and CDR2: MNHEY and SMNVEV (reference sequence). V shed 8 bases, J shed 1 base, and the junction held 7 bases outside the gene matches. The CDR3 extends over 15 amino acids. CDR3 region: CASAPGLASQETQYF. In nucleotides, the CDR3 is TGTGCCAGCGCTCCGGGACTAGCGAGCCAAGAGACCCAGTACTTC.

The chain has TRBV27 and TRBJ1-6; 10 bases are shared with TRBD1. In germline, CDR1 is MNHEY, CDR2 SMNVEV (reference sequence). The CDR3 spans 14 residues. V trimming: 7 bases; J trimming: 9 bases; junction bases outside the gene matches: 6. The CDR3 nucleotides are TGTGCCAGCACCCAGACAGGGGGCGTTTCACCCCTCCACTTT. Translating it yields CASTQTGGVSPLHF.

The J gene is TRBJ1-1, the V gene TRBV19; 7 bases match TRBD1. The CDR3 spans 14 residues. J lost 4 bases, V lost 9 bases, and 11 bases had no gene match. Germline V gene sequence: CDR1 LNHDA, CDR2 SQIVND (reference sequence). The CDR3 loop is CARRRQGGGTEAFF. CDR3 bases: TGTGCCAGGAGGAGACAGGGAGGCGGCACTGAAGCTTTCTTT. Variable domain in full (rest from reference TRBV19 and TRBJ1-1): DGGITQSPKYLFRKEGQNVTLSCEQNLNHDAMYWYRQDPGQGLRLIYYSQIVNDFQKGDIAEGYSVSREKKESFPLTVTSAQKNPTAFYLCARRRQGGGTEAFFGQGTRLTVV.

The J gene is TRBJ1-1, the V gene TRBV27; no definite D call. Germline V CDR1 and CDR2: MNHEY, SMNVEV (reference sequence). V was shortened by 6 bases and J by 5 bases, with 16 bases between the two germline ends. This CDR3 has 14 amino acids. The CDR3: CASSRDHAETEAFF. The CDR3 DNA follows: TGTGCCAGCAGCCGAGATCATGCGGAGACTGAAGCTTTCTTT.

The genes are TRBV15 and TRBJ1-3, with D possibly being TRBD1 (5 bases). The CDR3 loop spans 15 amino acids. Germline CDR1 reads LNHNV; CDR2 reads YYDKDF (reference sequence). Trimming took 9 bases from V and 0 from J, leaving 15 bases between them. CDR3: CATRDRQLSGNTIYF. CDR3 in DNA: TGTGCCACGAGAGATAGACAGCTCTCTGGAAACACCATATATTTT.

This clone appeared a few times. V gene TRBV27 combines with J gene TRBJ2-7; 9 bases line up with TRBD1. The CDR3 consists of 15 residues. Germline V lookup: CDR1 MNHEY, CDR2 SMNVEV (reference sequence). V dropped 3 bases and J dropped 3; count of bases not matched to a gene: 6. This CDR3 is CASSLGPGQGYEQYF. In nucleotides, the CDR3 is TGTGCCAGCAGTTTGGGTCCGGGACAGGGCTACGAGCAGTACTTC.

The chain uses TRBV9 and TRBJ2-3, with 7 bases lining up with TRBD1. Germline assignment: CDR1 SGDLS and CDR2 YYNGEE. This CDR3 comprises 15 residues. Trimming at V came to 3 bases and at J to 6 bases, leaving 10 bases not matched to a gene. Here the CDR3 reads CASSANSRGPDTQYF. CDR3 nucleotides: TGTGCCAGCAGCGCCAACTCGAGGGGGCCGGATACGCAGTATTTT.